This TCR beta chain was captured by sequencing in a study of blood T cell repertoires in COVID-19. Study background: In each case, the material was cDNA or gDNA derived from T cells, B-cell-depleted T cells, or PBMCs.

CDR1 is MGHRA and CDR2 is YSYEKL in the germline V gene. Trimming cost V 0 bases and J 7 bases, with 18 bases left between them. This CDR3 has 16 residues. The table came from immunoSEQ multiplex PCR; TCRdb's copy has only in-frame clones and leaves some out. The data contain under 250,000 clones, 65% to 85% of them singletons. The sequence was obtained from a man aged 40-55 years with acute or convalescent COVID-19. The V gene is TRBV4-1, the J gene TRBJ2-5; TRBD2 might be the D (6 bases). Sequencing was done on a sample of peripheral blood. The CDR3 coding sequence is TGCGCCAGCAGCCAAGATACGGCTAGCGCCCTGTCGACCCAGTACTTC. This encodes CASSQDTASALSTQYF.